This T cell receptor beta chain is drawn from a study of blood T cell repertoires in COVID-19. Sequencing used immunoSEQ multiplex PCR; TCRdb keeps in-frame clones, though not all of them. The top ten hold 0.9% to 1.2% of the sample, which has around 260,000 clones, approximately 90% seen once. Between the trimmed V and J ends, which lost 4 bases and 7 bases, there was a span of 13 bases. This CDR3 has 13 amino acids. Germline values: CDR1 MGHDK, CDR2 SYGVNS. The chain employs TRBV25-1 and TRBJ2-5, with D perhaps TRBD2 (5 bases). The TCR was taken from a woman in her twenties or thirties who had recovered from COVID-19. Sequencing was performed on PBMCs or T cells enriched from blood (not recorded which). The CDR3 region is CASSGRTAGTQYF. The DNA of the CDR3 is TGTGCCAGCAGTGGAAGGACCGCGGGGACCCAGTACTTC.